The present entry profiles one TCR beta chain with its context. The CDR3 extends over 11 amino acids. The V end lost 0 bases, the J end lost 12 bases, and 7 bases lay between the germline ends. Germline V gene sequence: CDR1 SGHNT, CDR2 YYREEE (reference sequence). Authors' processing steps: Counts of nucleated cells, estimated from reference gene primer amplification, were obtained. Here immunoSEQ multiplex PCR was the method, and the copy in TCRdb shows in-frame clones only, minus some. That table gives V, J and clone size, and the DNA gave D and trimming. The top ten clones hold more than 8.5% of a sample with roughly 130,000 clones, about four fifths of them seen once. Participant ages covered about 18 to 95 years across about 25 US areas. All recovered Cohort 3 donors got two negative PCRs, got clearance, or saw symptom resolution. The data originate from a study of blood T cell repertoires in COVID-19.

Sequencing was performed on PBMCs or T cells enriched from blood (not recorded which). V usage is TRBV5-4 and J usage is TRBJ1-3; D remains ambiguous. The sequence was collected from a man over 45 who had recovered from COVID-19. CDR3 in amino acids: CASSLASIIYF. The CDR3 DNA is TGTGCCAGCAGCTTGGCGAGTATCATATATTTT.